The rows below give T cell receptor beta chains drawn from one sample of a study of blood T cell repertoires in COVID-19. Repertoires were generated with immunoSEQ multiplex PCR, while TCRdb's copy carries only in-frame clones and drops some. The sample contains about 190,000 clones, around 85% of which appear only once. Material for sequencing was peripheral blood. Receptors were obtained from a woman between 45 and 65 years old with acute or convalescent COVID-19. Both conserved end residues are part of each CDR3. A D gene is named only where the DNA matches it firmly. The size field is filled for only some rows; it gives once, few, many or a size class.

TRBJ1-1,TRBV6-5,NA,TRBD1,CASSPRTGATEAFF,TGTGCCAGCAGTCCGCGGACAGGGGCGACTGAAGCTTTCTTT
TRBJ2-2,TRBV25-1,once,NA,CASSEGGLLNTGELFF,TGTGCCAGCAGTGAGGGGGGACTTCTGAACACCGGGGAGCTGTTTTTT
TRBJ2-1,TRBV10-3,NA,TRBD1,CAISQLTGHEQFF,TGTGCCATCAGCCAACTGACAGGGCATGAGCAGTTCTTC
TRBJ1-6,TRBV14,NA,TRBD1,CASSQDDRGRSPLHF,TGTGCCAGCAGCCAAGATGACAGGGGGCGTTCACCCCTCCACTTT
TRBJ1-1,TRBV28,NA,NA,CASKGGGNTEAFF,TGTGCCAGCAAAGGAGGTGGAAACACTGAAGCTTTCTTT
TRBJ1-1,TRBV19,NA,NA,CASTLEALPFF,TGTGCCAGTACCCTAGAGGCTCTCCCTTTCTTT
TRBJ1-1,TRBV2,NA,NA,CASSGRKNTEAFF,TGTGCCAGCAGTGGGCGGAAGAACACTGAAGCTTTCTTT
TRBJ2-7,TRBV5-1,NA,NA,CASSLGSAGYSRQYF,TGCGCCAGCAGCTTGGGGTCGGCCGGCTACAGCCGGCAGTACTTC
TRBJ2-3,TRBV13,NA,TRBD2,CASSSTTSGGTDTQYF,TGTGCCAGCAGCTCTACGACTAGCGGGGGCACAGATACGCAGTATTTT
TRBJ1-1,TRBV28,NA,TRBD1,CASSLDRVNTEAFF,TGTGCCAGCAGTCTCGACAGGGTGAACACTGAAGCTTTCTTT
TRBJ2-3,TRBV7-9,once,TRBD1,CASSLGQGGTDTQYF,TGTGCCAGCAGCTTAGGACAGGGTGGGACAGATACGCAGTATTTT
TRBJ2-3,TRBV19,NA,TRBD1,CASSIHGRGQGGSDTQYF,TGTGCCAGTAGTATTCACGGGCGGGGACAGGGAGGTTCAGATACGCAGTATTTT
TRBJ1-1,TRBV27,NA,NA,CASSQKLVKEAFF,TGTGCCAGCAGTCAAAAACTAGTAAAGGAAGCTTTCTTT
TRBJ2-7,TRBV6-2/TRBV6-3,few,NA,CASSYGVAAYYEQYF,TGTGCCAGCAGTTACGGAGTAGCGGCCTACTACGAGCAGTACTTC
TRBJ1-1,TRBV2,NA,NA,CASSDRVRTEAFF,TGTGCCAGCAGTGACAGGGTGCGCACTGAAGCTTTCTTT
TRBJ2-3,TRBV4-1,NA,NA,CASSPRVQGRGTDTQYF,TGCGCCAGCAGCCCAAGGGTTCAGGGAAGAGGAACAGATACGCAGTATTTT
TRBJ2-2,TRBV4-3,NA,TRBD2,CASSQEEGAGGRTGELFF,TGCGCCAGCAGCCAAGAGGAAGGAGCGGGAGGACGAACCGGGGAGCTGTTTTTT
TRBJ1-1,TRBV7-8,NA,NA,CASSSGAGGAGTEAFF,TGTGCCAGCAGCTCGGGGGCGGGGGGCGCGGGAACTGAAGCTTTCTTT
TRBJ1-5,TRBV3-1/TRBV3-2,NA,NA,CASSQAGRSNQPQHF,TGTGCCAGCAGCCAAGCGGGAAGATCGAATCAGCCCCAGCATTTT
TRBJ1-4,TRBV28,NA,TRBD1,CASSLGTGEYEKLFF,TGTGCCAGCAGTTTGGGAACAGGGGAGTATGAAAAACTGTTTTTT
TRBJ1-1,TRBV28,NA,TRBD1,CASSGGGTGKTEAFF,TGTGCCAGCAGCGGAGGGGGGACAGGGAAAACTGAAGCTTTCTTT
TRBJ2-3,TRBV7-9,NA,TRBD2,CASSAGLAGGPRTDTQYF,TGTGCCAGCAGCGCGGGACTAGCGGGAGGGCCTCGCACAGATACGCAGTATTTT
TRBJ2-1,TRBV19,NA,TRBD2,CASSPGLAGSRYNEQFF,TGTGCCAGTAGTCCGGGACTAGCGGGGTCACGCTACAATGAGCAGTTCTTC
TRBJ1-2,TRBV6-5,NA,NA,CASTTDSGVYGYTF,TGTGCCAGCACCACAGACAGTGGGGTCTATGGCTACACCTTC
TRBJ2-2,TRBV5-6,NA,NA,CASSFRQINTGELFF,TGTGCCAGCAGCTTCCGACAGATTAACACCGGGGAGCTGTTTTTT
TRBJ2-2,TRBV19,NA,NA,CASSTWQRNSGELFF,TGTGCCAGTAGTACTTGGCAGAGGAATTCCGGGGAGCTGTTTTTT
TRBJ2-1,TRBV5-6,NA,TRBD2,CASSRRTSGRNEQFF,TGTGCCAGCAGCCGGCGGACTAGCGGGAGAAATGAGCAGTTCTTC
TRBJ1-5,TRBV19,NA,NA,CASRTSYSNQPQHF,TGTGCCAGTAGGACTAGTTATAGCAATCAGCCCCAGCATTTT
TRBJ2-1,TRBV9,NA,TRBD1,CASSVGGTATYNEQFF,TGTGCCAGCAGCGTAGGAGGGACAGCGACCTACAATGAGCAGTTCTTC
TRBJ1-2,TRBV6-5,NA,NA,CASQRGGTNYGYTF,TGTGCCAGCCAAAGGGGGGGGACCAACTATGGCTACACCTTC
TRBJ1-2,TRBV18,NA,NA,CASSPVEDYGYTF,TGTGCCAGCTCACCCGTAGAGGACTATGGCTACACCTTC
TRBJ2-7,TRBV6-5,few,TRBD1,CASSRTGGTYEQYF,TGTGCCAGCAGCCGGACAGGGGGCACCTACGAGCAGTACTTC
TRBJ1-5,TRBV28,NA,TRBD1,CASSLNPGTVVQPQHF,TGTGCCAGCAGTTTAAACCCCGGGACAGTGGTGCAGCCCCAGCATTTT
TRBJ2-1,TRBV4-3,NA,TRBD2,CASSQSGLAGNNEQFF,TGCGCCAGCAGCCAATCGGGACTAGCGGGGAACAATGAGCAGTTCTTC
TRBJ2-7,TRBV2,NA,TRBD2,CASSLTSGVLKEQYF,TGTGCCAGCAGTTTGACTAGCGGGGTTCTGAAAGAGCAGTACTTC
TRBJ1-2,TRBV2,NA,NA,CASSEGQFYGYTF,TGTGCCAGCAGTGAAGGGCAGTTCTATGGCTACACCTTC
TRBJ1-3,TRBV3-1/TRBV3-2,NA,NA,CASSQVRSNTIYF,TGTGCCAGCAGCCAAGTGAGATCCAACACCATATATTTT
TRBJ2-7,TRBV2,NA,NA,CASSATDAPLYEQYF,TGTGCCAGCAGTGCGACAGACGCCCCCCTCTACGAGCAGTACTTC
TRBJ2-3,TRBV11-3,NA,NA,CASSLGGHSFTDTQYF,TGTGCCAGCAGCTTAGGAGGTCACTCATTCACAGATACGCAGTATTTT
TRBJ2-2,TRBV5-5,NA,TRBD1,CASSLQGAANTGELFF,TGTGCCAGCAGTTTGCAGGGGGCCGCGAACACCGGGGAGCTGTTTTTT
TRBJ1-1,TRBV11-1,NA,NA,CASSLFTGKIITEAFF,TGTGCCAGCAGCTTATTCACAGGGAAGATTATCACTGAAGCTTTCTTT
TRBJ1-4,TRBV19,NA,TRBD1,CATRQGLANEKLFF,TGTGCCACCCGACAGGGGTTGGCTAATGAAAAACTGTTTTTT
TRBJ1-5,TRBV2,NA,TRBD1,CASNRGQGGNQPQHF,TGTGCCAGCAATAGGGGACAGGGTGGCAATCAGCCCCAGCATTTT
TRBJ1-1,TRBV29-1,NA,NA,CSVSYTEAFF,TGCAGCGTTTCGTACACTGAAGCTTTCTTT
TRBJ2-1,TRBV7-6,NA,TRBD2,CASSLEAGGGYNEQFF,TGTGCCAGCAGCTTAGAAGCGGGGGGTGGGTACAATGAGCAGTTCTTC
TRBJ2-7,TRBV5-4,NA,TRBD1,CASSSRQGSSYEQYF,TGTGCCAGCAGCTCCCGACAGGGTAGCTCCTACGAGCAGTACTTC
TRBJ1-2,TRBV5-4,NA,NA,CASSLRTVYGYTF,TGTGCCAGCAGCTTGCGTACGGTATATGGCTACACCTTC
TRBJ1-2,TRBV14,NA,TRBD1,CASSPTGTGISGYTF,TGTGCCAGCAGCCCCACCGGGACAGGGATTAGCGGCTACACCTTC
TRBJ2-1,TRBV10-2,NA,TRBD2,CASRIAGGPRNEQFF,TGCGCCAGCAGGATAGCGGGGGGGCCTAGGAATGAGCAGTTCTTC
TRBJ2-7,TRBV3-1/TRBV3-2,NA,NA,CASSQALSLRVVGEQYF,TGTGCCAGCAGCCAGGCCCTCTCCCTCAGGGTGGTAGGCGAGCAGTACTTC
TRBJ1-3,TRBV15,NA,NA,CATSRGASGNTIYF,TGTGCCACCAGCAGAGGGGCCTCTGGAAACACCATATATTTT
TRBJ2-3,TRBV6-5,once,NA,CASKDSFTDTQYF,TGTGCCAGCAAGGACAGCTTCACAGATACGCAGTATTTT
TRBJ2-7,TRBV25-1,NA,TRBD2,CASSEASGGTYEQYF,TGTGCCAGCAGTGAAGCTAGCGGGGGAACCTACGAGCAGTACTTC
TRBJ1-3,TRBV29-1,NA,NA,CSVEDVARGNTIYF,TGCAGCGTTGAGGATGTTGCGAGGGGAAACACCATATATTTT
TRBJ1-2,TRBV3-1/TRBV3-2,once,TRBD1,CASSHSDRVRGYGYTF,TGTGCCAGCAGCCACTCGGACAGGGTTCGAGGCTATGGCTACACCTTC
TRBJ2-3,TRBV7-7,NA,NA,CASSSSRVDTQYF,TGTGCCAGCAGCTCGAGCCGGGTGGATACGCAGTATTTT
TRBJ2-3,TRBV27,NA,NA,CATSLLGTDTQYF,TGTGCCACCTCCCTCCTCGGCACAGATACGCAGTATTTT